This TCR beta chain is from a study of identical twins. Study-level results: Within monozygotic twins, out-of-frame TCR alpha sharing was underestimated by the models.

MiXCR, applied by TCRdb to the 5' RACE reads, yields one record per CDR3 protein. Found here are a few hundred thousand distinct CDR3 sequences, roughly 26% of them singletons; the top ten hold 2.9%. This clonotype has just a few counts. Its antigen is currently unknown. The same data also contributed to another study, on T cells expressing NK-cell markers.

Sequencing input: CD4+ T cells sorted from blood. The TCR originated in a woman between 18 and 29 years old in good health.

CDR3 nucleotides: TGTGCCAGCAGTTTGCTGCGGGTCTACGAGCAGTACTTC. Residues: CASSLLRVYEQYF. V usage is TRBV12-3 or TRBV12-4 and J usage is TRBJ2-7; the D gene is possibly TRBD2 (5 bases). V was clipped by 3 bases and J by 3 bases, with 9 bases between them. The CDR3 covers 13 residues.